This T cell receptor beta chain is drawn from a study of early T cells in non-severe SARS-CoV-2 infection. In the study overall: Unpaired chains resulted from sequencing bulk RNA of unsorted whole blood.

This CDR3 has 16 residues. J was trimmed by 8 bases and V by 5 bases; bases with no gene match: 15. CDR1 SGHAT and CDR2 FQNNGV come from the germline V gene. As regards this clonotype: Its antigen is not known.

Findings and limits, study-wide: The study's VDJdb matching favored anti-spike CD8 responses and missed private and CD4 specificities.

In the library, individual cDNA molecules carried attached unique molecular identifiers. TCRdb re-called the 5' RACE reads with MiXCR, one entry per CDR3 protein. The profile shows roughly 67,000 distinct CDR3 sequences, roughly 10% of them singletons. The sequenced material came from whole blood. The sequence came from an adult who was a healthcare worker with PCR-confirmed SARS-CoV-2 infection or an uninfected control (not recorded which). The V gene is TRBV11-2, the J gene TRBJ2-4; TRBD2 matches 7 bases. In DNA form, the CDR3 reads TGTGCCAGCAGCCAAGATCCCTGGGCAGGGAGGGACATTCAGTACTTC. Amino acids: CASSQDPWAGRDIQYF.